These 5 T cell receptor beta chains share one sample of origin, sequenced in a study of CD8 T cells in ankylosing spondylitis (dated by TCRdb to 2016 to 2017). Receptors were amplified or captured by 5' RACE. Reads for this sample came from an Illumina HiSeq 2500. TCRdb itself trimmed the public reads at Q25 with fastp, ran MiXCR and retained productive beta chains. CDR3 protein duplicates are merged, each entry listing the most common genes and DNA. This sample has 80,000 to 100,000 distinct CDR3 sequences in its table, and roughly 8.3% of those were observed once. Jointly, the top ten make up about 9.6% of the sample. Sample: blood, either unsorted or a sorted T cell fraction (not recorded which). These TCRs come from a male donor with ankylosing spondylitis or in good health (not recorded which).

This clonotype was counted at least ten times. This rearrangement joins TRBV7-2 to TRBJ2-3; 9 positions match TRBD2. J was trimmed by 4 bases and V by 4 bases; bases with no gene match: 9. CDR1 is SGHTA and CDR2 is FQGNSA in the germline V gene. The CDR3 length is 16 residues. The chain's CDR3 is CASSSLAGVGSDTQYF. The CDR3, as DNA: TGTGCCAGCAGCTCATTAGCGGGAGTCGGATCAGATACGCAGTATTTT.

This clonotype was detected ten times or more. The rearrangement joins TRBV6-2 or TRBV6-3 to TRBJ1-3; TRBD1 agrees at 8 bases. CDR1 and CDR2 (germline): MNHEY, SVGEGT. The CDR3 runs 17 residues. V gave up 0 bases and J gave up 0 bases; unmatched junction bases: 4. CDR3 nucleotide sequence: TGTGCCAGCAGTTACTCCGCGGACAGGGTCTCTGGAAACACCATATATTTT. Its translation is CASSYSADRVSGNTIYF.

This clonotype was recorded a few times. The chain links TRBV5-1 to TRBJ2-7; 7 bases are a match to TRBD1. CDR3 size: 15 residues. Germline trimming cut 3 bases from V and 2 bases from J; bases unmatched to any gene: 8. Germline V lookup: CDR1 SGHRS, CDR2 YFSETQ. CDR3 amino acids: CASSSGQHTPYEQYF. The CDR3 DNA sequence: TGCGCCAGCAGCTCGGGACAGCACACTCCCTACGAGCAGTACTTC.

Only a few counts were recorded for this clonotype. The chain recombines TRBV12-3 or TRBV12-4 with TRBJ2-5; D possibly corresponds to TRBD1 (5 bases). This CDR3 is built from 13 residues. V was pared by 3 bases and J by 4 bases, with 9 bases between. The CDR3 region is CASSFAQGETQYF. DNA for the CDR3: TGTGCCAGCAGTTTTGCCCAGGGAGAGACCCAGTACTTC.

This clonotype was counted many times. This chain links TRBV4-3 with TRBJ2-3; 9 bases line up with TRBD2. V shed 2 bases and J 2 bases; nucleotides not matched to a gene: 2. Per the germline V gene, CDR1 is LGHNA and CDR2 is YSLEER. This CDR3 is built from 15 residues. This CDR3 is CASSQLAGNTDTQYF. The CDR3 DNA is TGCGCCAGCAGCCAACTAGCGGGGAACACAGATACGCAGTATTTT.